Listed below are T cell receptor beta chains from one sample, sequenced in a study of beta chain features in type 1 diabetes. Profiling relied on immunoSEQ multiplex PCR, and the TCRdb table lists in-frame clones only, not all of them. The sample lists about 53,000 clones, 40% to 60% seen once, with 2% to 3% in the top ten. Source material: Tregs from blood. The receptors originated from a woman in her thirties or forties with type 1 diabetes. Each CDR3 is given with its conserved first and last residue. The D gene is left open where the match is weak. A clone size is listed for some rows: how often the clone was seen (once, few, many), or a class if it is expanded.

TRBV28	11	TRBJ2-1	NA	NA	CASRRYNEQFF	TGTGCCAGCCGGAGATACAATGAGCAGTTCTTC
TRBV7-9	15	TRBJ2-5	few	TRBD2	CASSFGGGAQETQYF	TGTGCCAGCAGCTTCGGCGGGGGGGCACAGGAGACCCAGTACTTC
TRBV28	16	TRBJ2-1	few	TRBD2	CASSRLGDYSYNEQFF	TGTGCCAGCAGTCGTCTGGGGGACTACTCCTACAATGAGCAGTTCTTC
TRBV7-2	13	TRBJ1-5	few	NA	CASSLSGNQPQHF	TGTGCCAGCAGCTTATCGGGGAATCAGCCCCAGCATTTT
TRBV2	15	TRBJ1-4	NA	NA	CASTLLQSTNEKLFF	TGTGCCAGCACCCTTCTTCAGTCGACTAATGAAAAACTGTTTTTT
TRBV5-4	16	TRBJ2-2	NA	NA	CASSGAGQGITGELFF	TGTGCCAGCAGCGGGGCAGGGCAGGGAATTACCGGGGAGCTGTTTTTT
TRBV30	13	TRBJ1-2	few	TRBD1	CASTGTGNYGYTF	TGTGCCTCAACGGGGACAGGGAACTATGGCTACACCTTC
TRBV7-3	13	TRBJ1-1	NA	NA	CASSSRVGTEAFF	TGTGCCAGCAGCTCCAGGGTTGGAACTGAAGCTTTCTTT
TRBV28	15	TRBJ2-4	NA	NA	CASSSLGLAKNIQYF	TGTGCCAGCAGTTCATTGGGACTAGCCAAAAACATTCAGTACTTC
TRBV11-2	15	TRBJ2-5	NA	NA	CASSPSGSGEETQYF	TGTGCCAGCAGCCCTAGTGGGTCGGGAGAAGAGACCCAGTACTTC
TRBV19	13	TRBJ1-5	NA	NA	CASREEGREPQHF	TGTGCCAGTAGGGAGGAGGGTCGGGAGCCCCAGCATTTT
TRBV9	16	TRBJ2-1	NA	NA	CASSASRGNPYNEQFF	TGTGCCAGCAGCGCCTCCAGGGGCAACCCCTACAATGAGCAGTTCTTC
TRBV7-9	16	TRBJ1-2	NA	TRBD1	CASSLGTGGENYGYTF	TGTGCCAGCAGCTTGGGGACAGGGGGCGAGAACTATGGCTACACCTTC
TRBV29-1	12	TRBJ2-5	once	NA	CSGRASVETQYF	TGCAGCGGGAGGGCGTCGGTGGAGACCCAGTACTTC
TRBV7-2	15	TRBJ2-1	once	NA	CASSLAGARYNEQFF	TGTGCCAGCAGCTTAGCGGGGGCCCGCTACAATGAGCAGTTCTTC
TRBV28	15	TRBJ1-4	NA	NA	CASSSGGRGNEKLFF	TGTGCCAGCAGTTCCGGGGGACGGGGGAATGAAAAACTGTTTTTT
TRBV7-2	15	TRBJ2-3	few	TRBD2	CASSFGGGGTDTQYF	TGTGCCAGCAGCTTCGGCGGGGGGGGCACAGATACGCAGTATTTT
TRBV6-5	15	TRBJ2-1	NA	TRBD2	CASRKGTSGYNEQFF	TGTGCCAGCAGGAAGGGGACTAGCGGCTACAATGAGCAGTTCTTC
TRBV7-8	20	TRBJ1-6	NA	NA	CASSLILGRISAIGDPSLHF	TGTGCCAGCAGCTTAATTTTAGGACGCATCTCCGCAATAGGGGATCCGTCCCTCCACTTT
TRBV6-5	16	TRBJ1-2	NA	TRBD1	CASSYGTVGTGVGYTF	TGTGCCAGCAGTTACGGGACCGTCGGGACAGGGGTGGGCTACACCTTC
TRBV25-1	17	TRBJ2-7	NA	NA	CASSEYKGPRFTYEQYF	TGTGCCAGCAGTGAATATAAGGGGCCCAGGTTCACCTACGAGCAGTACTTC
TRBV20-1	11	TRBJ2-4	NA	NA	CSVAGLATRYF	TGCAGTGTCGCAGGACTGGCAACCCGGTACTTC
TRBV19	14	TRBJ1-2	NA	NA	CASKDSLDVYGYTF	TGTGCCAGTAAGGACAGCCTTGACGTCTATGGCTACACCTTC
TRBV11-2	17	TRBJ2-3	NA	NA	CASSLGPRVRELNTQYF	TGTGCCAGCAGCTTAGGGCCCCGCGTGAGGGAGTTAAATACGCAGTATTTT
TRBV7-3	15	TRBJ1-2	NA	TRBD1	CASSTGTGPNYGYTF	TGTGCCAGCAGCACCGGGACAGGTCCTAACTATGGCTACACCTTC
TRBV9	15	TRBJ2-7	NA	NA	CASSVGWQVYYEQYF	TGTGCCAGCAGCGTAGGGTGGCAGGTATACTACGAGCAGTACTTC
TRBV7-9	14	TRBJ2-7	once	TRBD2	CASSLVAGASEQYF	TGTGCCAGCAGCTTAGTGGCGGGAGCCAGCGAGCAGTACTTC
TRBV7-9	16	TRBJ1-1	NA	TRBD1	CASSLGPGQGNTEAFF	TGTGCCAGCAGCTTAGGCCCGGGACAGGGGAATACTGAAGCTTTCTTT
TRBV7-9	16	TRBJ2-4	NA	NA	CASSFQADLAKNIQYF	TGTGCCAGCAGCTTTCAGGCGGACTTAGCCAAAAACATTCAGTACTTC
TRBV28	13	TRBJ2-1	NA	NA	CASAGQTYNEQFF	TGTGCCAGCGCAGGACAGACTTACAATGAGCAGTTCTTC
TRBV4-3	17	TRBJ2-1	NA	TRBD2	CASSQGQTSGIGNEQFF	TGCGCCAGCAGCCAAGGGCAGACTAGCGGGATAGGTAATGAGCAGTTCTTC
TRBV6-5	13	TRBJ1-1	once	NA	CASSYYRDGEAFF	TGTGCCAGCAGTTATTACAGGGACGGCGAAGCTTTCTTT
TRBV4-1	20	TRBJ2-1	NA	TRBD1	CASSQDGTGFVPGPYNEQFF	TGCGCCAGCAGCCAAGACGGGACAGGGTTTGTCCCCGGCCCCTACAATGAGCAGTTCTTC
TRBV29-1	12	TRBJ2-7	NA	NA	CSVEVPGYEQYF	TGCAGCGTTGAGGTCCCGGGATACGAGCAGTACTTC
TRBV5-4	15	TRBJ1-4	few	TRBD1	CASSLWRQGDEKLFF	TGTGCCAGCAGCTTGTGGAGACAGGGGGACGAAAAACTGTTTTTT
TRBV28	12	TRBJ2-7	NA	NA	CASSSQGGEQYF	TGTGCCAGCAGTTCTCAGGGAGGCGAGCAGTACTTC
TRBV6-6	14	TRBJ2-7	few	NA	CASSYWGQVNEQYF	TGTGCCAGCAGTTACTGGGGGCAGGTGAATGAGCAGTACTTC
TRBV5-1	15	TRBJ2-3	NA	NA	CASSSQGLGTDTQYF	TGCGCCAGCAGCTCCCAGGGTTTGGGCACAGATACGCAGTATTTT
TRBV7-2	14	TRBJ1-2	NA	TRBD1	CASGGDRTDYGYTF	TGTGCCAGCGGCGGGGACAGGACAGACTATGGCTACACCTTC
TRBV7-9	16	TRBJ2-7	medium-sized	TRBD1	CASSLYNLQGKDEQYF	TGTGCCAGCAGCCTATATAACCTACAGGGGAAGGACGAGCAGTACTTC
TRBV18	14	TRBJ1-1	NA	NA	CASSRDTLNTEAFF	TGTGCCAGCTCAAGGGACACCCTGAACACTGAAGCTTTCTTT
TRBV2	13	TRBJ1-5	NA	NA	CASSARQYQPQHF	TGTGCCAGCAGTGCGAGGCAATATCAGCCCCAGCATTTT
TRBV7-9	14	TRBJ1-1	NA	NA	CASSPGRGDTEAFF	TGTGCCAGCAGCCCAGGGAGGGGAGACACTGAAGCTTTCTTT
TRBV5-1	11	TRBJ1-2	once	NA	CASSGSYGYTF	TGCGCCAGCTCCGGGAGCTATGGCTACACCTTC
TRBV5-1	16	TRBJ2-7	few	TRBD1	CASSRGGQGASYEQYF	TGCGCCAGCAGCCGTGGGGGACAGGGGGCATCCTACGAGCAGTACTTC
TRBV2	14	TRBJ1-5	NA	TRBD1	CASRRDRRNQPQHF	TGTGCCAGCCGACGGGACAGGCGGAATCAGCCCCAGCATTTT
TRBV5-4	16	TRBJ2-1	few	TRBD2	CASSSGTSGRGNEQFF	TGTGCCAGCAGCTCCGGGACTAGTGGGAGAGGGAATGAGCAGTTCTTC
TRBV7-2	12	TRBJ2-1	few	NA	CASSPLGSEQFF	TGTGCCAGCAGCCCCCTGGGGAGTGAGCAGTTCTTC
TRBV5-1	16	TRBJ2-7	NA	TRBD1	CASSRSGTEHSYEQYF	TGCGCCAGCAGCCGCTCCGGGACAGAACACTCCTACGAGCAGTACTTC
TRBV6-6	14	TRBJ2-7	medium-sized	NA	CASSVAGWVYEQYF	TGTGCCAGCAGTGTGGCGGGCTGGGTCTACGAGCAGTACTTC
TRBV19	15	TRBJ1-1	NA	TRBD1	CASSIVDRVNTEAFF	TGTGCCAGTAGTATAGTCGACAGGGTGAACACTGAAGCTTTCTTT
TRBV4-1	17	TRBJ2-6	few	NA	CASSQEGQGSGANVLTF	TGCGCCAGCAGCCAAGAGGGGCAGGGCTCTGGGGCCAACGTCCTGACTTTC
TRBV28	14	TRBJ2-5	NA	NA	CASSPGGGEETQYF	TGTGCCAGCAGTCCCGGCGGGGGCGAAGAGACCCAGTACTTC
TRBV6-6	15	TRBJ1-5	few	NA	CASSPPGGANHPQHF	TGTGCCAGCAGCCCTCCGGGCGGGGCCAATCACCCCCAGCATTTT